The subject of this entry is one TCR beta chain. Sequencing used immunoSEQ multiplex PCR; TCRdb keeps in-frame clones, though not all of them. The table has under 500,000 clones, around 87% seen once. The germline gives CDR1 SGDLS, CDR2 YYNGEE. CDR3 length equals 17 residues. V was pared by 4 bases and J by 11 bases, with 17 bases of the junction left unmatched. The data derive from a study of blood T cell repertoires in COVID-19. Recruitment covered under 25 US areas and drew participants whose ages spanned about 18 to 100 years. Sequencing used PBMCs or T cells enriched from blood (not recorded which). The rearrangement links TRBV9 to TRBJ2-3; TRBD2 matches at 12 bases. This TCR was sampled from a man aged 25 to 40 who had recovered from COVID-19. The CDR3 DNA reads TGTGCCAGCAGCCCGTCGACGACTAGCGGGAGATGGAAGATGCAGTATTTT. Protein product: CASSPSTTSGRWKMQYF.